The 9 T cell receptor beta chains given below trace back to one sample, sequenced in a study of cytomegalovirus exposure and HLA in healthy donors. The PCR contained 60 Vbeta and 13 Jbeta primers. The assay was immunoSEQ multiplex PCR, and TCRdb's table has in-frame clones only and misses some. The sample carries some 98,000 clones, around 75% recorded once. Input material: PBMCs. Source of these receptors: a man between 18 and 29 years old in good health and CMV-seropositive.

CDR3 coding DNA: TGTGCCAGCAGTGAAGCGGGAGGGAACACTGAAGCTTTCTTT. Its translation is CASSEAGGNTEAFF. The V and J genes are TRBV6-1 and TRBJ1-1; no clear D gene. The germline V gene encodes CDR1 MNHNS and CDR2 SASEGT. This CDR3 spans 14 amino acids. The V and J ends lost 0 bases and 1 base respectively, with 6 bases between them.

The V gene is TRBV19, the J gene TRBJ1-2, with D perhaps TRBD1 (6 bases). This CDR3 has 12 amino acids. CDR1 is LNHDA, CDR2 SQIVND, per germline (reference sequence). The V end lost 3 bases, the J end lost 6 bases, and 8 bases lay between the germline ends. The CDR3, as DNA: TGTGCCAGTAGTATCCGGGACAATGGCTACACCTTC. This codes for CASSIRDNGYTF.

CDR3: CASRRYIEQFF. In DNA form, the CDR3 reads TGTGCCAGCAGGAGGTACATCGAGCAGTTCTTC. The chain carries TRBV2 and TRBJ2-1; D gene unclear. Trimming stripped 6 bases from V and 10 bases from J, with 10 bases between. From germline, CDR1 is SNHLY and CDR2 FYNNEI. The CDR3 length is 11 residues.

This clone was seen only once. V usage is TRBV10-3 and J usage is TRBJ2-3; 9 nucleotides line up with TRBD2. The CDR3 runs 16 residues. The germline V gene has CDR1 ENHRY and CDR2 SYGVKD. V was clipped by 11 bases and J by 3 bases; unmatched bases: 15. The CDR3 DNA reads TGTGCCGTCGCAAGGGGAGCGGGGGGCATGACAGATACGCAGTATTTT. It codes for CAVARGAGGMTDTQYF.

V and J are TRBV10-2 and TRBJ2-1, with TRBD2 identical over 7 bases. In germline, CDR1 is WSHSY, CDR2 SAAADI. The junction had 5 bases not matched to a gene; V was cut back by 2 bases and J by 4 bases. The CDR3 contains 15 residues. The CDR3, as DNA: TGCGCCAGCAGTGAGGCGGCTAGCGGATACAATGAGCAGTTCTTC. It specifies CASSEAASGYNEQFF.

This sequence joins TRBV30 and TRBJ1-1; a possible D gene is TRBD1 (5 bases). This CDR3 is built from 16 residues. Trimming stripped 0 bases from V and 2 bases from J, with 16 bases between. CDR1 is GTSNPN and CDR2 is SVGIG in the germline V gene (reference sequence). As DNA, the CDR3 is TGTGCCTGGAGTGTAGTCAGGGCTTCGTATAACACTGAAGCTTTCTTT. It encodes CAWSVVRASYNTEAFF.

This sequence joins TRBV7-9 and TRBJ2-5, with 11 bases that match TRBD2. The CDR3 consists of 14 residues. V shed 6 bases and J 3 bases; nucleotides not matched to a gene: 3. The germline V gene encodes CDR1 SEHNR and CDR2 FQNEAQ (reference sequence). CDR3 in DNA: TGTGCCAGCAGTGGGACTAGCGGAAAAGAGACCCAGTACTTC. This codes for CASSGTSGKETQYF.

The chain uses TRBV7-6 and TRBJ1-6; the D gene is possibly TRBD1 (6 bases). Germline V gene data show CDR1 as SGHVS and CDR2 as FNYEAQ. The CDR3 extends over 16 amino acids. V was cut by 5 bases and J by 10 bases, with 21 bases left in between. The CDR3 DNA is TGTGCCAGCAGCCCGACGGACAGCGCACAATCGTCACCCCTCCACTTT. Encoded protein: CASSPTDSAQSSPLHF.

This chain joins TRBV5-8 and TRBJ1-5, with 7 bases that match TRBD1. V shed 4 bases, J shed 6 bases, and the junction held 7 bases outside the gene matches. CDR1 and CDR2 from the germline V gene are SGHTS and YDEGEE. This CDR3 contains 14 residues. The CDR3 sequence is CASSVTGTTQPQHF. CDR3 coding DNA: TGTGCCAGCAGCGTGACAGGGACGACTCAGCCCCAGCATTTT.